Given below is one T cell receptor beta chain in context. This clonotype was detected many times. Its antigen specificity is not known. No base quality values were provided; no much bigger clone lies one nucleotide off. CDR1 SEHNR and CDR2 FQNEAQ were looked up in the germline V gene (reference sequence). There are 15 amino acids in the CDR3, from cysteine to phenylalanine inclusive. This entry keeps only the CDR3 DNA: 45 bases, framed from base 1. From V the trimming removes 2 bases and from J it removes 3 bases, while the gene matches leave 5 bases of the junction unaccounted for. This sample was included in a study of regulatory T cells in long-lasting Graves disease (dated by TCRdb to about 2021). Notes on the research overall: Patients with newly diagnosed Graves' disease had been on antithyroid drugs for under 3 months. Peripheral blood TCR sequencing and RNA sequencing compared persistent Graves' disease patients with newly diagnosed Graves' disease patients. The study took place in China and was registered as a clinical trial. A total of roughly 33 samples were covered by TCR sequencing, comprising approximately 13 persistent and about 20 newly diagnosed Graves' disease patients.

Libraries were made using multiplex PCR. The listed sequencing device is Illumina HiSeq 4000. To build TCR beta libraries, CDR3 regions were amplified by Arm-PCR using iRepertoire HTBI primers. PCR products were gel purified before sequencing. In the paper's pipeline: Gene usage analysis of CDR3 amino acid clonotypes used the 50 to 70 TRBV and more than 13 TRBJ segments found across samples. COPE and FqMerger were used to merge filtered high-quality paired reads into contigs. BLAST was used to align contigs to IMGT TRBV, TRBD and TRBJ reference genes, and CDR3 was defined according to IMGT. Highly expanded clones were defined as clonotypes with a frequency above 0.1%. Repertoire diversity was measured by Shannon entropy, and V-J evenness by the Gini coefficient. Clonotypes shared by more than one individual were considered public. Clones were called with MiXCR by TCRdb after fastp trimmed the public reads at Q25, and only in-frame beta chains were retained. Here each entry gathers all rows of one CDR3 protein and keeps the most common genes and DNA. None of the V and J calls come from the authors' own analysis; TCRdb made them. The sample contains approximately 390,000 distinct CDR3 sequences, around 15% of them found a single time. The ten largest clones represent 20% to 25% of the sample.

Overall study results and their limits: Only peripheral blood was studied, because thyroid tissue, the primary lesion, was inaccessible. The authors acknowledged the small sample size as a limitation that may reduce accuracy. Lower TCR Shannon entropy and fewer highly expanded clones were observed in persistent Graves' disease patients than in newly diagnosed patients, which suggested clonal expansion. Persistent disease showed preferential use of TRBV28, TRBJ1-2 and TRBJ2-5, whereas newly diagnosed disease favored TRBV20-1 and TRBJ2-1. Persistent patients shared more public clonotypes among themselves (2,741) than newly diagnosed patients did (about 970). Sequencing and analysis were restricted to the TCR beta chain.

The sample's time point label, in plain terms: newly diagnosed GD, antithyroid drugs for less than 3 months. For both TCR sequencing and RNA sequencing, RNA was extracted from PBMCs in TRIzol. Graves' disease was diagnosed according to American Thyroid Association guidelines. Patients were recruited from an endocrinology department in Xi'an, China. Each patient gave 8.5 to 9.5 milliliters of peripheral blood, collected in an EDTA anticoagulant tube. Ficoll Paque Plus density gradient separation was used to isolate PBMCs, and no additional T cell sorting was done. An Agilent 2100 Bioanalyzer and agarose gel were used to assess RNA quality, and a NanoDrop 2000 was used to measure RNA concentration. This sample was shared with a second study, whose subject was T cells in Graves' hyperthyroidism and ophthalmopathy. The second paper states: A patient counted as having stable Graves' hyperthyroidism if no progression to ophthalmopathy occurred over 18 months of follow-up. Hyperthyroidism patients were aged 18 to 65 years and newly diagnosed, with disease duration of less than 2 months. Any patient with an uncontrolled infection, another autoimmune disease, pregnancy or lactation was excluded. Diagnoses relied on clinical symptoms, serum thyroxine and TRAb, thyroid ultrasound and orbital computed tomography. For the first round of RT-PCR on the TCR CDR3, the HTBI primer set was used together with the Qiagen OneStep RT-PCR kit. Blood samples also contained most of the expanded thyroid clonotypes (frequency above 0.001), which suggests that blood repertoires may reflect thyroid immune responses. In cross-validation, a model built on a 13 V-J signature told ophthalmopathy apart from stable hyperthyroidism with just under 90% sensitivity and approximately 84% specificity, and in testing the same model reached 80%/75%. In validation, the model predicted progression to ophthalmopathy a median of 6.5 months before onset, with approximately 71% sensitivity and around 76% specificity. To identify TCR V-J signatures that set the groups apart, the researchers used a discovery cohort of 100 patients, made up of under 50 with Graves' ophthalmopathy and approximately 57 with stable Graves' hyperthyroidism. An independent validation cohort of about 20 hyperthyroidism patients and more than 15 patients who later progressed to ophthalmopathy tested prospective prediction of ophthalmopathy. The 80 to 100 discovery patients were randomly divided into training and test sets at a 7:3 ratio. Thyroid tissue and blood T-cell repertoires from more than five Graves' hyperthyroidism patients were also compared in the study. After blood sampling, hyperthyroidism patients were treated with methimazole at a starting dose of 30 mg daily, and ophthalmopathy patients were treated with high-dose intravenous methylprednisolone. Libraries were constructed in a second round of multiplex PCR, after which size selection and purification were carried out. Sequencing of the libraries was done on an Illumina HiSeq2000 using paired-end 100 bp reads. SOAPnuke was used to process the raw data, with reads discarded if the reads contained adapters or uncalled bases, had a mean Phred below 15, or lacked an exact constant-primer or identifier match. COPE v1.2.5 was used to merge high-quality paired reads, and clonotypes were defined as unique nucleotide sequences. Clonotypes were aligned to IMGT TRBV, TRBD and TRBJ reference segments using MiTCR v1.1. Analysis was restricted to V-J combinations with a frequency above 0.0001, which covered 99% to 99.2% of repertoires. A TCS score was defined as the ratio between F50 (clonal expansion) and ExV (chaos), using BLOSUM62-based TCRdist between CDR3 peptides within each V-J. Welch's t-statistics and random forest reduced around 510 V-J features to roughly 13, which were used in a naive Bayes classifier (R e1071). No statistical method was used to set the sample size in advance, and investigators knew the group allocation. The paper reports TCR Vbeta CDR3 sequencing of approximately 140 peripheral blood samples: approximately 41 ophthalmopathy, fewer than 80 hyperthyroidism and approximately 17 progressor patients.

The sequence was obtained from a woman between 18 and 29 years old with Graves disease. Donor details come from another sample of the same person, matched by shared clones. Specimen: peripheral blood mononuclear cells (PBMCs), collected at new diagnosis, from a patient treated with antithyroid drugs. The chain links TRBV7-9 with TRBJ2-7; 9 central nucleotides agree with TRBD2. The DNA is TGTGCCAGCAGCTTAATGGCTAGCGGGAACTACGAGCAGTACTTC. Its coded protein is CASSLMASGNYEQYF. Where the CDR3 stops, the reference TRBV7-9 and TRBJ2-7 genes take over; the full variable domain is DTGVSQNPRHKITKRGQNVTFRCDPISEHNRLYWYRQTLGQGPEFLTYFQNEAQLEKSRLLSDRFSAERPKGSFSTLEIQRTEQGDSAMYLCASSLMASGNYEQYFGPGTRLTVT.